The T cell receptor beta chain described here comes from a study of blood T cell repertoires in COVID-19. Study details: The United States, Italy and Spain supplied acute and convalescent COVID-19 samples. Nucleic acid was either cDNA or gDNA, and it came from T cells, B-cell-depleted T cells, or PBMCs.

TCRdb keeps only in-frame clones here, not all; method: immunoSEQ multiplex PCR. The data show some 75,000 clones, around 89% seen once. Deletions cut 4 bases from V and 0 bases from J, with 9 bases between. The CDR3 is 14 amino acids. Germline loops: CDR1 ENHRY, CDR2 SYGVKD. The TCR comes from a man aged 60-69 years with acute or convalescent COVID-19. V is TRBV10-3 and J is TRBJ1-2; D perhaps matches TRBD1 (6 bases). Sequencing input: peripheral blood. CDR3 bases: TGTGCCATCAGTGGGACAGTTACTAACTATGGCTACACCTTC. This sequence encodes CAISGTVTNYGYTF.